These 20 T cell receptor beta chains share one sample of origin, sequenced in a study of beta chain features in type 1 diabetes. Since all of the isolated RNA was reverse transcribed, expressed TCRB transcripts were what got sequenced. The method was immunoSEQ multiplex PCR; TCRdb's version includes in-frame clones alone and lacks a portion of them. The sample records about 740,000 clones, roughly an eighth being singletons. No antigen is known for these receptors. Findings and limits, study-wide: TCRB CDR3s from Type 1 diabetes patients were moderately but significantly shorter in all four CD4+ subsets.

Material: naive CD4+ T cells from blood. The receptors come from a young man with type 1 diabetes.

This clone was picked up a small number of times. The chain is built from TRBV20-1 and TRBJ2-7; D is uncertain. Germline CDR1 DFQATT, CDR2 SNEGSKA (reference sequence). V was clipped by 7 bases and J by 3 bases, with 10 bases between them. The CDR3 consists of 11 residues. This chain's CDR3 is CSGVLSYEQYF. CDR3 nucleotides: TGCAGTGGGGTCCTCAGCTACGAGCAGTACTTC.

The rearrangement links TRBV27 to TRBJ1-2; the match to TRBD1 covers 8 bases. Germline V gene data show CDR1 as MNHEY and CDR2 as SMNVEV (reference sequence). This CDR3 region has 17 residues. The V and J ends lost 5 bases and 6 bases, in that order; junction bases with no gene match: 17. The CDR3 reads CASSKGTGLTPMNGYTF. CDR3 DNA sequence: TGTGCCAGCAGTAAAGGGACAGGCCTAACCCCTATGAATGGCTACACCTTC.

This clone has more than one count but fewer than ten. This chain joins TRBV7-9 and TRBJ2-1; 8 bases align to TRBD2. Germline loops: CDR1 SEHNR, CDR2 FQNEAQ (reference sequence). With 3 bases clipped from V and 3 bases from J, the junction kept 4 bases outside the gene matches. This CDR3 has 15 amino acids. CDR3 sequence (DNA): TGTGCCAGCAGCTTCATGGCGGGGGGCTACAATGAGCAGTTCTTC. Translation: CASSFMAGGYNEQFF.

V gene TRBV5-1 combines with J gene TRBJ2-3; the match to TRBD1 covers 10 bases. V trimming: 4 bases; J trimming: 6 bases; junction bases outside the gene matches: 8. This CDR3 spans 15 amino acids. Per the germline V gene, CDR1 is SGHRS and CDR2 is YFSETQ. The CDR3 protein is CASSPLTGGLDTQYF. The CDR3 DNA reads TGCGCCAGCAGCCCTCTGACAGGGGGCTTGGATACGCAGTATTTT. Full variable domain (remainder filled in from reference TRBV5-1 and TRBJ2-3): KAGVTQTPRYLIKTRGQQVTLSCSPISGHRSVSWYQQTPGQGLQFLFEYFSETQRNKGNFPGRFSGRQFSNSRSEMNVSTLELGDSALYLCASSPLTGGLDTQYFGPGTRLTVL.

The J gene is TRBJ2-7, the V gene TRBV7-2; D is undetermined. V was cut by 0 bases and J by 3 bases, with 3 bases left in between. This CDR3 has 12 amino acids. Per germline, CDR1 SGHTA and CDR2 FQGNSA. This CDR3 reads CASSLAHYEQYF. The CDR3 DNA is TGTGCCAGCAGCTTAGCTCACTACGAGCAGTACTTC.

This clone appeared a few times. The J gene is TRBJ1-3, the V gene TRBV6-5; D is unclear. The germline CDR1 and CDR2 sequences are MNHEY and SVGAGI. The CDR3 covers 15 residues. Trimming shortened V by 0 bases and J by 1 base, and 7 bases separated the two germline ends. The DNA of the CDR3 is TGTGCCAGCAGTTACTCGGACGTATCTGGAAACACCATATATTTT. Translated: CASSYSDVSGNTIYF.

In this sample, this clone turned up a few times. Here the CDR3 reads CASSVGEGIGETQYF. CDR3 in DNA: TGTGCCAGCAGCGTAGGTGAGGGGATCGGAGAGACCCAGTACTTC. The chain employs TRBV9 and TRBJ2-5, with D tentatively TRBD1 or TRBD2 (5 bases each). CDR3 length equals 15 residues. V lost 0 bases and J lost 4, with 13 bases in between. The germline CDR1 and CDR2 sequences are SGDLS and YYNGEE.

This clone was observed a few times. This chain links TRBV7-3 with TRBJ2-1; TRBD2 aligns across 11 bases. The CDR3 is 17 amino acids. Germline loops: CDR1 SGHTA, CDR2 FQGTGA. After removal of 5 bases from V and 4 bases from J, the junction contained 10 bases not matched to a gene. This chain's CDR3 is CASSPSLAGGLYNEQFF. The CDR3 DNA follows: TGTGCCAGCAGCCCTTCGCTAGCGGGGGGCCTGTACAATGAGCAGTTCTTC. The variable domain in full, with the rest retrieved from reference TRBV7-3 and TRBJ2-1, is GAGVSQTPSNKVTEKGKYVELRCDPISGHTALYWYRQSLGQGPEFLIYFQGTGAADDSGLPNDRFFAVRPEGSVSTLKIQRTERGDSAVYLCASSPSLAGGLYNEQFFGPGTRLTVL.

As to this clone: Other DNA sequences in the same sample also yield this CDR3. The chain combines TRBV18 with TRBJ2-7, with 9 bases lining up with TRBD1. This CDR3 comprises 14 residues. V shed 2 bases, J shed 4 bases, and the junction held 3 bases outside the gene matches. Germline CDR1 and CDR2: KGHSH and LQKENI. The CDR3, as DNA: TGTGCCAGCTCACCAGGACAGGGGACGTACGAGCAGTACTTC. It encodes CASSPGQGTYEQYF.

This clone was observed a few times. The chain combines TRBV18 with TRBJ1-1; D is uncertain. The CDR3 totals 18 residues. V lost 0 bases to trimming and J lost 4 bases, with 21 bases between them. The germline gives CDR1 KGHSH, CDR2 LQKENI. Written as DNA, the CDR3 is TGTGCCAGCTCACCACCAAATCTCTCTGGGGTTAGCAGCACTGAAGCTTTCTTT. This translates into CASSPPNLSGVSSTEAFF. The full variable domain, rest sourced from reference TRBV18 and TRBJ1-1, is NAGVMQNPRHLVRRRGQEARLRCSPMKGHSHVYWYRQLPEEGLKFMVYLQKENIIDESGMPKERFSAEFPKEGPSILRIQQVVRGDSAAYFCASSPPNLSGVSSTEAFFGQGTRLTVV.

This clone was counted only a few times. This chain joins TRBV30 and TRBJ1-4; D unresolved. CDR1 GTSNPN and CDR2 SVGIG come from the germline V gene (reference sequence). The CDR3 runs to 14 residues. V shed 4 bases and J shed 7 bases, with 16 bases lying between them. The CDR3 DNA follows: TGTGCCTGGACTCCCGGTGCTAAGGGTGAAAAACTGTTTTTT. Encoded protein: CAWTPGAKGEKLFF.

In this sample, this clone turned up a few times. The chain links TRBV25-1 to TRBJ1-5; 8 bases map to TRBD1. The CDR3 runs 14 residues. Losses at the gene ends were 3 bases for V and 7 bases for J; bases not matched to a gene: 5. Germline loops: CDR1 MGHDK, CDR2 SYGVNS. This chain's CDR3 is CASSETGVSQPQHF. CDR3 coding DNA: TGTGCCAGCAGTGAGACAGGGGTATCACAGCCCCAGCATTTT.

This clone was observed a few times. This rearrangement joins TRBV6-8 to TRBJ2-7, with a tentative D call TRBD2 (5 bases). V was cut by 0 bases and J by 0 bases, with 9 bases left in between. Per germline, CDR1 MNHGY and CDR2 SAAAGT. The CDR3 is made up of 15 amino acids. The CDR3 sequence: CASSYSRADSYEQYF. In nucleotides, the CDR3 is TGTGCCAGCAGTTACTCGAGAGCGGACTCCTACGAGCAGTACTTC.

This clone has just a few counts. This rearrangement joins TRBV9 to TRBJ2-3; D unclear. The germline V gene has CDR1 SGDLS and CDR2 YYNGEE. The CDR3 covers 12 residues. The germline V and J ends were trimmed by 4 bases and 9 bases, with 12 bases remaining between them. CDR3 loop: CASSLETGTQYF. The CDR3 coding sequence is TGTGCCAGCAGCTTGGAAACCGGGACGCAGTATTTT.

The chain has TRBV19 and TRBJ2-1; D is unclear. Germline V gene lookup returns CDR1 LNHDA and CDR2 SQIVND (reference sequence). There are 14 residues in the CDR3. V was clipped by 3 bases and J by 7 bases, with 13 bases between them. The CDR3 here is CASSIKVSVNEQFF. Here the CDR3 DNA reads TGTGCCAGTAGTATTAAGGTGTCGGTGAATGAGCAGTTCTTC. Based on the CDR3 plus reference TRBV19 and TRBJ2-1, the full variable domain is DGGITQSPKYLFRKEGQNVTLSCEQNLNHDAMYWYRQDPGQGLRLIYYSQIVNDFQKGDIAEGYSVSREKKESFPLTVTSAQKNPTAFYLCASSIKVSVNEQFFGPGTRLTVL.

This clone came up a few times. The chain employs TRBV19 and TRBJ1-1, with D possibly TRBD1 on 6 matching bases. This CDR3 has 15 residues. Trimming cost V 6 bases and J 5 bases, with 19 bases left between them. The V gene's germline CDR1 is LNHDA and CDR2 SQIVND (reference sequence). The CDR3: CASSRIGSGETEAFF. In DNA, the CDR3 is TGTGCCAGTAGCCGGATAGGTTCAGGGGAAACTGAAGCTTTCTTT.

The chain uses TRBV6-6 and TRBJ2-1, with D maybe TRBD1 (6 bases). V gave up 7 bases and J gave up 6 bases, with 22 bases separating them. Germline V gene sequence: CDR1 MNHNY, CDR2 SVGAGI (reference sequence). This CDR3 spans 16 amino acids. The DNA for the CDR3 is TGTGCCAGCACCCGGCCTAACAGGGAGTCCGGCAATGAGCAGTTCTTC. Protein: CASTRPNRESGNEQFF.

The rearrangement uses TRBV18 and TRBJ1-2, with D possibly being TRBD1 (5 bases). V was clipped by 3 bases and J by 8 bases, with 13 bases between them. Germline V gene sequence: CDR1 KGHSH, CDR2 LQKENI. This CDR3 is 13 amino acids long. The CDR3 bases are TGTGCCAGCTCACCCCCCGGGGGGGAAGGCTACACCTTC. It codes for CASSPPGGEGYTF.

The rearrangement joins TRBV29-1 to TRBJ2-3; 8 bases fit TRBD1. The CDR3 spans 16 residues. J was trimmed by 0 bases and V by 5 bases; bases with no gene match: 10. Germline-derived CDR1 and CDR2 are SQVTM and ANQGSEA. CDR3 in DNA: TGCAGCGTTAGGACAGGGAGTTCAACTAGCACAGATACGCAGTATTTT. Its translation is CSVRTGSSTSTDTQYF.

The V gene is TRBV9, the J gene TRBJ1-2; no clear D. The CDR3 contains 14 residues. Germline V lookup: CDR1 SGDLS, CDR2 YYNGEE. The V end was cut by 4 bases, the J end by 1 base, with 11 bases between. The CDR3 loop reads CASSPRTVNYGYTF. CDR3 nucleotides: TGTGCCAGCAGCCCAAGGACGGTTAACTATGGCTACACCTTC.